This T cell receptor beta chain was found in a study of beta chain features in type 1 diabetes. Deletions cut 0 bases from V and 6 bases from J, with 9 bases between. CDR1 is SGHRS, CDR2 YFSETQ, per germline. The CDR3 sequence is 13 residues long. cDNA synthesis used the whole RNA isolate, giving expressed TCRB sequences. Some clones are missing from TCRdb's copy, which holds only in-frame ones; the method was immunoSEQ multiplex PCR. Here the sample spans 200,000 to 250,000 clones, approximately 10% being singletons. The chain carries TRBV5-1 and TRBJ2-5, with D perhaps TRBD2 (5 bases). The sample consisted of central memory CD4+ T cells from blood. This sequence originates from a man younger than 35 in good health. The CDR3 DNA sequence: TGCGCCAGCAGCTTGGGGTCTAGCCAGACCCAGTACTTC. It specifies CASSLGSSQTQYF.